The 15 T cell receptor beta chains below were found in one sample sequenced in a study of monozygotic twins with inflammatory bowel disease. From its re-call of the 5' RACE reads, TCRdb lists each CDR3 protein once, without DNA. The repertoire shows 300,000 to 400,000 distinct CDR3 sequences; the top ten hold around 2.6%. The specimen sequenced was blood. These receptors were taken from a human donor with ulcerative colitis or Crohn's disease, or a healthy co-twin of an affected twin (not recorded which).

The chain joins TRBV5-1 to TRBJ2-5; TCRdb lists TRBD1, though no DNA is available to test this call. Germline loops: CDR1 SGHRS, CDR2 YFSETQ. The CDR3 has 18 residues. This CDR3 is CASSLSFVVGTGAETQYF.

The rearrangement uses TRBV20-1 and TRBJ2-7; as DNA is missing, the TRBD2 call by TCRdb cannot be tested. Germline V gene sequence: CDR1 DFQATT, CDR2 SNEGSKA (reference sequence). CDR3 size: 17 residues. Here the CDR3 reads CSARDLRTSHPGGRTYF.

V gene TRBV5-1 combines with J gene TRBJ2-1. The CDR3 length is 15 residues. CDR1 is SGHRS and CDR2 is YFSETQ in the germline V gene. The CDR3 is CASSGNSGSYNEQFF.

The genes are TRBV18 and TRBJ1-1; without DNA, the TCRdb call of TRBD1 cannot be checked. Germline V gene data show CDR1 as KGHSH and CDR2 as LQKENI. The CDR3 sequence is 12 residues long. CDR3 region: CASSPGQGSTFF. Together with reference TRBV18 and TRBJ1-1, the CDR3 gives the full variable domain: NAGVMQNPRHLVRRRGQEARLRCSPMKGHSHVYWYRQLPEEGLKFMVYLQKENIIDESGMPKERFSAEFPKEGPSILRIQQVVRGDSAAYFCASSPGQGSTFFGQGTRLTVV.

CDR3 sequence: CASSLRLGGSTDTQYF. The chain links TRBV28 to TRBJ2-3; the TRBD1 assignment by TCRdb is unverifiable without DNA. Germline loops: CDR1 MDHEN, CDR2 SYDVKM. This CDR3 comprises 16 residues.

The genes are TRBV28 and TRBJ1-4. This CDR3 comprises 14 residues. Germline values: CDR1 MDHEN, CDR2 SYDVKM. This chain's CDR3 is CASSFSGLDEKLFF.

The chain recombines TRBV23-1 with TRBJ2-1. TRBV23-1 is sorted into the ORF group, with uncertain function. The CDR3 has 11 amino acids. The CDR3 loop is CASSQNNEQFF.

This chain uses TRBV19 with TRBJ2-6; TCRdb indicates TRBD1, and absent DNA this call remains unverified. The CDR3 has 19 residues. Germline V gene data show CDR1 as LNHDA and CDR2 as SQIVND (reference sequence). CDR3 protein: CASLTIGQGILGGANVLTF.

The rearrangement uses TRBV7-9 and TRBJ2-3; TCRdb returns TRBD2, unconfirmable since there is no DNA. The germline V gene has CDR1 SEHNR and CDR2 FQNEAQ (reference sequence). The CDR3 runs to 13 residues. This CDR3 is CASSSGLAGTQCF.

This sequence joins TRBV5-4 and TRBJ2-2; TCRdb's D gene call, TRBD2, goes unchecked for lack of DNA. Germline values: CDR1 SGHNT, CDR2 YYREEE (reference sequence). The CDR3 is 17 residues long. This CDR3 reads CASSLAWEAGDTGELFF.

The chain combines TRBV5-1 with TRBJ2-4. The CDR3 spans 15 residues. CDR1 is SGHRS, CDR2 YFSETQ, per germline. CDR3 protein: CASSPADVAKNIQYF.

The chain carries TRBV13 and TRBJ2-7. This CDR3 spans 14 amino acids. CDR1 and CDR2 (germline): PRHDT, FYEKMQ (reference sequence). CDR3 loop: CASSWVTGPYEQYF.

The genes are TRBV4-1 and TRBJ1-5. Germline CDR1 reads MGHRA; CDR2 reads YSYEKL. The CDR3 sequence is 17 residues long. This CDR3 reads CASSQFVVGLGNQPQHF.

The rearrangement uses TRBV7-8 and TRBJ1-6. Germline values: CDR1 SGHVS, CDR2 FQNEAQ. The CDR3 length is 13 residues. The CDR3 here is CASSLERGSPLHF.

V and J are TRBV12-3 or TRBV12-4 and TRBJ2-5; there is no DNA to check the TCRdb D call of TRBD1. This CDR3 region has 14 residues. The CDR3 sequence is CASRETGRQETQYF.